The 30 T cell receptor beta chains presented below share a single source sample, sequenced in a study of OX40 agonist ivuxolimab in advanced cancers. Library preparation was by the immunoSEQ multiplex PCR assay. TCRdb holds this immuneACCESS table with in-frame rearrangements only. Some clones are missing; in checked studies, unresolved V genes explain under half, and the rest has no known cause. The table for this sample lists almost 90,000 clones; more than 75% of them were counted only once. The top ten clonotypes cover around 0.71% of the sample. Source: CD4+ or CD8+ T cells sorted from blood, taken in a trial of the OX40 agonist ivuxolimab. Every receptor here comes from an adult with an advanced solid tumor such as melanoma, head and neck, liver or kidney cancer.

The chain employs TRBV7-3 and TRBJ1-2; D possibly corresponds to TRBD1 (5 bases). CDR3 length equals 13 residues. V lost 6 bases and J 4 bases, leaving 12 bases between the germline ends. CDR1 and CDR2 from the germline V gene are SGHTA and FQGTGA. DNA of the CDR3: TGTGCCAGCAGTCAAACTAGGGGCTATGGCTACACCTTC. Its protein is CASSQTRGYGYTF.

This clone was seen a few times. J is TRBJ2-7 and V is TRBV7-2; D call uncertain. Trimming shortened V by 5 bases and J by 1 base, and 15 bases separated the two germline ends. Germline-derived CDR1 and CDR2 are SGHTA and FQGNSA. The CDR3 length is 15 residues. CDR3 DNA sequence: TGTGCCAGCAGCCCCGTTCCTCTTACTTCCTACGAGCAGTACTTC. Translation gives CASSPVPLTSYEQYF.

This clone has just a few counts. The chain couples TRBV4-1 to TRBJ2-1, with D perhaps given as TRBD1 or TRBD2 (5 bases each). Germline CDR1 is MGHRA and CDR2 is YSYEKL. CDR3 length: 14 amino acids. The V and J ends lost 3 bases and 8 bases respectively, with 14 bases between them. In nucleotides, the CDR3 is TGCGCCAGCAGCCAGACGTCAGGGCGGGATGAGCAGTTCTTC. Translating it yields CASSQTSGRDEQFF.

V is TRBV28 and J is TRBJ2-1; 12 positions match TRBD2. The CDR3 loop spans 18 amino acids. Germline CDR1 MDHEN, CDR2 SYDVKM. V was pared by 9 bases and J by 9 bases, with 21 bases of the junction left unmatched. Here the CDR3 reads CASTGTGKTLAGGREQFF. DNA of the CDR3: TGTGCCAGTACCGGGACAGGCAAGACACTAGCGGGAGGCCGTGAGCAGTTCTTC.

The rearrangement joins TRBV12-2 to TRBJ2-2; TRBD1 reflects the table's D call only, with no check against the DNA. TRBV12-2 is recorded as a pseudogene. The CDR3 contains 17 residues. The CDR3 region has the DNA TGTGCAAGTCGCCCTTTCGTAGGGACAGGGCCTGACGGGGAGCTGTTTTTT. It is translated as CASRPFVGTGPDGELFF.

The V call is TRBV27, the J call TRBJ1-4; no clear D. CDR1 MNHEY and CDR2 SMNVEV come from the germline V gene (reference sequence). Trimming cost V 7 bases and J 2 bases, with 14 bases left between them. The CDR3 has 15 amino acids. The CDR3: CASTYRARTNEKLFF. The CDR3 DNA sequence: TGTGCCAGCACCTACCGGGCCAGGACTAATGAAAAACTGTTTTTT. The whole variable domain, remainder taken from reference TRBV27 and TRBJ1-4, is EAQVTQNPRYLITVTGKKLTVTCSQNMNHEYMSWYRQDPGLGLRQIYYSMNVEVTDKGDVPEGYKVSRKEKRNFPLILESPSPNQTSLYFCASTYRARTNEKLFFGSGTQLSVL.

This clone was detected only a few times. The chain has TRBV29-1 and TRBJ1-2; TRBD1 aligns across 7 bases. Germline V gene lookup returns CDR1 SQVTM and CDR2 ANQGSEA. The V gene end was trimmed by 6 bases and the J gene end by 4 bases; junction bases not matched to a gene: 8. This CDR3 region has 13 residues. This CDR3 is CSVGTVEGYGYTF. CDR3 coding DNA: TGCAGCGTGGGGACAGTTGAGGGCTATGGCTACACCTTC.

The CDR3 spells CASRADPTGRYGYTF. Written as DNA, the CDR3 is TGTGCCAGCAGAGCAGACCCCACAGGGCGTTATGGCTACACCTTC. The chain employs TRBV6-4 and TRBJ1-2, with D perhaps matching TRBD1 (6 bases). Germline V CDR1 and CDR2: MRHNA, SNTAGT. The CDR3 length is 15 residues. Deletions cut 6 bases from V and 5 bases from J, with 19 bases between.

The rearrangement joins TRBV18 to TRBJ2-5; 8 bases fit TRBD2. The V and J ends lost 1 base and 3 bases, in that order; junction bases with no gene match: 1. The CDR3 spans 14 residues. CDR1 and CDR2 from the germline V gene are KGHSH and LQKENI. CDR3 sequence reads: CASSPQAGEETQYF. The CDR3 DNA sequence: TGTGCCAGCTCACCACAAGCGGGGGAAGAGACCCAGTACTTC.

V usage is TRBV7-2 and J usage is TRBJ2-5, with D possibly TRBD1 on 6 matching bases. This CDR3 is 16 amino acids long. Between the trimmed V and J ends, which lost 0 bases and 2 bases, there was a span of 13 bases. The germline gives CDR1 SGHTA, CDR2 FQGNSA. CDR3 in DNA: TGTGCCAGCAGCTTAGCCCCTGGGGGCGGTCAAGAGACCCAGTACTTC. Amino acids: CASSLAPGGGQETQYF.

The chain has TRBV7-2 and TRBJ1-5; the D is unclear. Trimming took 8 bases from V and 0 from J, leaving 5 bases between them. Germline V gene data show CDR1 as SGHTA and CDR2 as FQGNSA. The CDR3 contains 12 residues. This CDR3 is CASGYSNQPQHF. The CDR3 region has the DNA TGTGCCAGCGGCTATAGCAATCAGCCCCAGCATTTT.

This chain links TRBV2 with TRBJ2-7; 9 nucleotides agree with TRBD1. This CDR3 contains 14 residues. Per the germline V gene, CDR1 is SNHLY and CDR2 is FYNNEI. V trimming: 4 bases; J trimming: 4 bases; junction bases outside the gene matches: 5. The CDR3 sequence: CASSGTGEFYEQYF. The CDR3 DNA reads TGTGCCAGCAGTGGGACAGGGGAATTTTACGAGCAGTACTTC.

The sample holds one count of this clone. This sequence joins TRBV19 and TRBJ2-1, with 9 bases fitting TRBD2. Germline lookup yields CDR1 LNHDA and CDR2 SQIVND (reference sequence). The CDR3 extends over 12 amino acids. V was clipped by 2 bases and J by 12 bases; unmatched bases: 2. In DNA, the CDR3 is TGTGCCAGTAGTATACTAGCGGGACCGCAGTTCTTC. Its translation: CASSILAGPQFF.

Only a few counts were recorded for this clone. V gene TRBV30 combines with J gene TRBJ1-1, with D unresolved. The V end lost 3 bases, the J end lost 1 base, and 9 bases lay between the germline ends. The CDR3 consists of 13 residues. Germline CDR1 reads GTSNPN; CDR2 reads SVGIG (reference sequence). CDR3 coding DNA: TGTGCCTGGAGATGGGAGGGGAACACTGAAGCTTTCTTT. Residues: CAWRWEGNTEAFF.

The genes are TRBV9 and TRBJ1-4; no firm D call. The CDR3 spans 15 residues. Deletions cut 0 bases from V and 3 bases from J, with 9 bases between. CDR1 and CDR2 (germline): SGDLS, YYNGEE. The chain's CDR3 is CASSVGALPNEKLFF. The CDR3 DNA reads as TGTGCCAGCAGCGTAGGGGCCCTTCCTAATGAAAAACTGTTTTTT.

The gene calls are TRBV7-8 and TRBJ2-2, with D unresolved. Trimming left V 7 bases short and J 1 base short, with 7 bases between. Germline CDR1 is SGHVS and CDR2 is FQNEAQ. The CDR3 runs to 13 residues. The CDR3 bases are TGTGCCAGCACCACGGTGAACACCGGGGAGCTGTTTTTT. It specifies CASTTVNTGELFF.

The chain joins TRBV7-9 to TRBJ1-2; the D gene is possibly TRBD1 (5 bases). V lost 5 bases and J lost 4, with 14 bases in between. The CDR3 is 14 amino acids. In germline, CDR1 is SEHNR, CDR2 FQNEAQ (reference sequence). Here the CDR3 reads CASSPRGDPYGYTF. In DNA form, the CDR3 reads TGTGCCAGCAGCCCACGGGGGGACCCCTATGGCTACACCTTC.

This rearrangement joins TRBV5-1 to TRBJ1-2, with D tentatively TRBD1 (6 bases). Germline V lookup: CDR1 SGHRS, CDR2 YFSETQ. V lost 0 bases, J lost 8 bases, and 8 bases lay in between. The CDR3 has 12 amino acids. Here the CDR3 DNA reads TGCGCCAGCAGCTTGGACAGGGAAGGCTACACCTTC. Protein sequence: CASSLDREGYTF.

The gene calls are TRBV25-1 and TRBJ2-3; D not certain. Per the germline V gene, CDR1 is MGHDK and CDR2 is SYGVNS. The length of the CDR3 is 12 residues. The V end was cut by 4 bases, the J end by 4 bases, with 6 bases between. This CDR3 is CASSGLPDTQYF. DNA of the CDR3: TGTGCCAGCAGTGGACTCCCAGATACGCAGTATTTT.

V is TRBV15 and J is TRBJ2-7, with D hard to call. V was pared by 1 base and J by 0 bases, with 13 bases between. CDR3 size: 16 residues. Germline V gives CDR1 LNHNV, CDR2 YYDKDF (reference sequence). The CDR3 sequence: CATSRAGTLSSYEQYF. CDR3 nucleotides: TGTGCCACCAGCAGAGCGGGTACTTTGAGCTCCTACGAGCAGTACTTC.

The genes are TRBV7-8 and TRBJ2-5; D not certain. V lost 3 bases, J lost 2 bases, and 4 bases lay in between. CDR1 SGHVS and CDR2 FQNEAQ come from the germline V gene. The CDR3 has 12 residues. The CDR3 nucleotides read TGTGCCAGCAGCTTTGGGCAAGAGACCCAGTACTTC. Amino acids: CASSFGQETQYF.

The chain uses TRBV10-3 and TRBJ2-1; TRBD2 matches 10 bases. Germline trimming cut 6 bases from V and 6 bases from J; bases unmatched to any gene: 11. CDR3 length: 16 amino acids. CDR1 and CDR2 (germline): ENHRY, SYGVKD. The DNA for the CDR3 is TGTGCCATCAGGAACACACTAAGCGGGGGGGGCAATGAGCAGTTCTTC. Its protein is CAIRNTLSGGGNEQFF.

The chain links TRBV2 to TRBJ2-7; 7 bases map to TRBD2. V lost 7 bases, J lost 3 bases, and 9 bases stayed unmatched. The CDR3 contains 14 residues. Germline V gene data show CDR1 as SNHLY and CDR2 as FYNNEI. The CDR3 reads CASNQAGIDYEQYF. The CDR3 DNA reads as TGTGCCAGCAATCAAGCGGGGATAGACTACGAGCAGTACTTC. The whole variable domain, remainder taken from reference TRBV2 and TRBJ2-7, is EPEVTQTPSHQVTQMGQEVILRCVPISNHLYFYWYRQILGQKVEFLVSFYNNEISEKSEIFDDQFSVERPDGSNFTLKIRSTKLEDSAMYFCASNQAGIDYEQYFGPGTRLTVT.

The rearrangement links TRBV2 to TRBJ2-3, with no clear D. Germline V gives CDR1 SNHLY, CDR2 FYNNEI. Trimming took off 1 base at V and 2 bases at J, with 7 bases between the two ends. This CDR3 has 14 amino acids. The DNA for the CDR3 is TGTGCCAGCAGTGAAGTTATTATCACAGATACGCAGTATTTT. Protein: CASSEVIITDTQYF.

The J gene is TRBJ2-1, the V gene TRBV7-9; 8 bases agree with TRBD2. Germline lookup yields CDR1 SEHNR and CDR2 FQNEAQ (reference sequence). The CDR3 sequence is 15 residues long. The V segment lost 3 bases and the J segment 6 bases; nucleotides outside the gene matches: 7. This chain's CDR3 is CASSFGGGTRNEQFF. CDR3 nucleotides: TGTGCCAGCAGCTTTGGCGGGGGGACCCGCAATGAGCAGTTCTTC.

The chain links TRBV7-8 to TRBJ2-1; 11 bases match TRBD2. The CDR3 is 22 residues long. V lost 0 bases and J lost 8; bases outside the gene matches: 24. CDR1 is SGHVS, CDR2 FQNEAQ, per germline. CDR3 nucleotides: TGTGCCAGCAGCTTAGCAAGGATGTATAGTAGCGGGAGGGGGATAAGATCGGATGAGCAGTTCTTC. It codes for CASSLARMYSSGRGIRSDEQFF.

The V call is TRBV7-9, the J call TRBJ1-5; D unclear. Germline V CDR1 and CDR2: SEHNR, FQNEAQ (reference sequence). V was pared by 4 bases and J by 5 bases, with 9 bases between. The CDR3 is made up of 13 amino acids. The CDR3 DNA is TGTGCCAGCAGCTCAAGTTTGGATCAGCCCCAGCATTTT. Encoded protein: CASSSSLDQPQHF.

The gene calls are TRBV18 and TRBJ1-1, with TRBD1 as a possible D gene (5 bases). The V gene's germline CDR1 is KGHSH and CDR2 LQKENI. The CDR3 runs 14 residues. The V end lost 6 bases, the J end lost 8 bases, and 19 bases lay between the germline ends. In DNA, the CDR3 is TGTGCCAGCTCTCCGGACACCGGGCTTTTGGAAGCTTTCTTT. This gives the protein CASSPDTGLLEAFF.

This rearrangement joins TRBV6-1 to TRBJ2-1; the match to TRBD1 covers 9 bases. V shed 3 bases, J shed 7 bases, and the junction held 4 bases outside the gene matches. Germline CDR1 MNHNS, CDR2 SASEGT. This CDR3 comprises 14 residues. The CDR3: CASSDTGGRNEQFF. CDR3 sequence (DNA): TGTGCCAGCAGTGACACAGGGGGCAGGAATGAGCAGTTCTTC.

This chain joins TRBV2 and TRBJ2-5; D is undetermined. Per the germline V gene, CDR1 is SNHLY and CDR2 is FYNNEI. V was pared by 7 bases and J by 5 bases, with 17 bases between. CDR3 length: 14 amino acids. The CDR3 bases are TGTGCCAGCAAGTTTGCAGGTCCCATGGAGACCCAGTACTTC. It is translated as CASKFAGPMETQYF.